This TCR beta chain was identified during a study of T cells in Graves' hyperthyroidism and ophthalmopathy. RNA transcripts provided the source from which TCR beta CDR3 regions were amplified. The HTBI set primed first-round TCR CDR3 RT-PCR. TCRdb used MiXCR to reprocess the multiplex PCR reads, holding one entry per CDR3 protein. This repertoire shows under 300,000 distinct CDR3 sequences, 22% found once; its top ten account for roughly 60%. Findings and limits, study-wide: Patients with ophthalmopathy were separated from those with stable hyperthyroidism by a 13 V-J model. In validation, the model predicted ophthalmopathy. These predictions came a median roughly six months before onset. Most thyroid clonotypes that were expanded above 0.001 also turned up in blood.

Comment on this clonotype: The antigen is not known.

Pregnant or lactating patients were excluded, as were those with uncontrolled infection or other autoimmune disease. Source material: blood. This sequence originates from a man aged 25-45 years with Graves' ophthalmopathy.

CDR3 coding DNA: TGTGCCAGCAGTGAACCTCCCGGGACAGGGGGCTGGGAGACCCAGTACTTC. This codes for CASSEPPGTGGWETQYF. This chain connects TRBV2 to TRBJ2-5, with TRBD1 matching 12 bases. V was clipped by 2 bases and J by 5 bases; unmatched bases: 9. There are 17 residues in the CDR3. Germline loops: CDR1 SNHLY, CDR2 FYNNEI.